Sequencing of this T cell receptor (beta chain) was carried out in a study of OX40 agonist ivuxolimab in advanced cancers. Systemic immunosuppression or autoimmune disease history was grounds to exclude patients. Per the germline V gene, CDR1 is LGHNA and CDR2 is YNFKEQ. Between the trimmed V and J ends, which lost 3 bases and 4 bases, there was a span of 13 bases. The CDR3 contains 15 residues. General study results and limits: Expanded clones tended on average to be more numerous among CD8+ T cells than CD4+. Several nonresponders also turned out to have low normalized T-cell clonal expansion.

The method was immunoSEQ multiplex PCR; TCRdb's version includes in-frame clones alone and lacks a portion of them. The sample lists around 74,000 clones; 65% to 90% were seen once. With regard to this clone: Its specificity is unknown.

This sequence originates from an adult with an advanced solid tumor such as melanoma, head and neck, liver or kidney cancer. Sample: CD4+ or CD8+ T cells sorted from blood, taken in a trial of the OX40 agonist ivuxolimab. The V call is TRBV4-2, the J call TRBJ2-1; no reliable D call. The CDR3 DNA reads as TGTGCCAGCAGCCAGGTACTACCGTCTTACAATGAGCAGTTCTTC. Translating gives CASSQVLPSYNEQFF.